The sequence of this T cell receptor beta chain was determined in a study of blood T cells in healthy people across ages. Points from the study as a whole: It was not known whether donors were CMV positive (a possible confounder of expanded clonotype changes).

Sample-barcoded 5' priming and a J-beta primer mix drove a second PCR of about 7 to 12 cycles. Each of the cDNA molecules was tagged by a template-switch adaptor with 12 random nucleotides. From the 5' RACE reads, TCRdb called clonotypes with MiXCR, one entry per CDR3 protein. The sample has 1.5 million to 2 million distinct CDR3 sequences, 28% seen once. Germline V gene lookup returns CDR1 SEHNR and CDR2 FQNEAQ (reference sequence). The germline V and J ends were trimmed by 6 bases and 1 base, with 16 bases remaining between them. The CDR3 extends over 17 amino acids. Each sample yielded at least 6 million isolated PBMCs. With regard to this clonotype: Its antigen is as yet unknown.

The chain couples TRBV7-9 to TRBJ2-6; TRBD1 is a possible D gene (6 bases). The clonotype comes from a woman in her 30s in good health. The sequenced material came from blood. CDR3 sequence reads: CASSRPLRGSGANVLTF. CDR3 DNA: TGTGCCAGCAGTCGGCCCCTGAGGGGGTCTGGGGCCAACGTCCTGACTTTC.